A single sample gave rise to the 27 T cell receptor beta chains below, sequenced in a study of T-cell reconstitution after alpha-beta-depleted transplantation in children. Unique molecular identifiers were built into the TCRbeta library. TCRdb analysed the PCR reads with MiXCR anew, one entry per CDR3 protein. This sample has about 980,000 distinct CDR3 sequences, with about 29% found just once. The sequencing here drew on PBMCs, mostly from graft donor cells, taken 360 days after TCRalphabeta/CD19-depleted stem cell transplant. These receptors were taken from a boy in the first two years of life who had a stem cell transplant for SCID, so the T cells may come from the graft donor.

CDR3 region: CASSRGTGAAEADTQYF. The CDR3, as DNA: TGCGCCAGCAGCCGGGGGACAGGGGCGGCGGAGGCAGATACGCAGTATTTT. The chain links TRBV5-1 to TRBJ2-3; 10 bases match TRBD1. V shed 4 bases and J 4 bases; nucleotides not matched to a gene: 12. This CDR3 is built from 17 residues. CDR1 and CDR2 (germline): SGHRS, YFSETQ.

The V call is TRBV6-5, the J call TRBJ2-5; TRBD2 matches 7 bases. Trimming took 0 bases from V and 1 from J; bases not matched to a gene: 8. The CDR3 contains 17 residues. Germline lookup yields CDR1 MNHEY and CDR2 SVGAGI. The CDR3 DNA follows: TGTGCCAGCAGTTACTCGACGGGACTATGGGGCCAAGAGACCCAGTACTTC. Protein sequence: CASSYSTGLWGQETQYF.

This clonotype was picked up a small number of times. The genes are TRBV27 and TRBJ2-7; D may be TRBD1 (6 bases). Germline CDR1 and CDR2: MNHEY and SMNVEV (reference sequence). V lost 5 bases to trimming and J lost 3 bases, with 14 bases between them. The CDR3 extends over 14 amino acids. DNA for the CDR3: TGTGCCAGCAGTGAACAGGGTCTACTCTACGAGCAGTACTTC. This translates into CASSEQGLLYEQYF.

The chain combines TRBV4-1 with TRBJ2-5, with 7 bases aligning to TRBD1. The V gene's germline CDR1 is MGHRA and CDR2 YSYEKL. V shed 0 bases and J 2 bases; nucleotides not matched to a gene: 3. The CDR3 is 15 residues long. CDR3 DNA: TGCGCCAGCAGCCAAGATCTGGACAGGCAAGAGACCCAGTACTTC. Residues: CASSQDLDRQETQYF.

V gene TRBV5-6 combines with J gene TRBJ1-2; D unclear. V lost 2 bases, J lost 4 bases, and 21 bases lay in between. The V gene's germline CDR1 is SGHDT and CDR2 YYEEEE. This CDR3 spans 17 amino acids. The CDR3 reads CASSFPLRRAGSYGYTF. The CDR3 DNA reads TGTGCCAGCAGCTTCCCCTTGAGGAGGGCGGGGAGCTATGGCTACACCTTC.

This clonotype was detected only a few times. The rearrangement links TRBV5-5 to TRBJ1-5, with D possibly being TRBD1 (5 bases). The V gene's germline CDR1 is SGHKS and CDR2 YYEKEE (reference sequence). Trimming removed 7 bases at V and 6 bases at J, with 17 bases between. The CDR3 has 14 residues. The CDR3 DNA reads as TGTGCCAGCGGAGGCAGGGATGTGTCTCAGCCCCAGCATTTT. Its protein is CASGGRDVSQPQHF.

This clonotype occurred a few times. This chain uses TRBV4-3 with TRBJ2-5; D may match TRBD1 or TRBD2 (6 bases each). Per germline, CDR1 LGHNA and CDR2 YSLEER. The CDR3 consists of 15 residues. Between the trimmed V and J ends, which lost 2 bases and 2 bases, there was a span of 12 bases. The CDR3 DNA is TGCGCCAGCAGCCAATCCGGGGGCCCGCAAGAGACCCAGTACTTC. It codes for CASSQSGGPQETQYF.

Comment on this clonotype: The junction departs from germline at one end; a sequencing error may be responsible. The CDR3 spells CSVSDGNTEAFF. The CDR3 bases are TGTAGCGTTTCGGACGGGAACACTGAAGCTTTCTTT. The V gene is TRBV29-1, the J gene TRBJ1-1; the D is unclear. The germline CDR1 and CDR2 sequences are SQVTM and ANQGSEA. The CDR3 is 12 residues long.

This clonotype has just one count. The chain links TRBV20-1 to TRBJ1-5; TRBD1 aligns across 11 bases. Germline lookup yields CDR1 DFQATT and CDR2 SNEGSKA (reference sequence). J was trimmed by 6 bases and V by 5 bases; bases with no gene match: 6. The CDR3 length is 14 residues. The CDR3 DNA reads TGCAGTGCTGCTCCCGGGACAGGGGGTCAGCCCCAGCATTTT. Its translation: CSAAPGTGGQPQHF.

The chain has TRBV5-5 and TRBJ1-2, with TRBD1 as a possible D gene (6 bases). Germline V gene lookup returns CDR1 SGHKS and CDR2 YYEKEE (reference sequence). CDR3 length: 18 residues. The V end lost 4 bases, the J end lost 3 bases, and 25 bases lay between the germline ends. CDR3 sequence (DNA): TGTGCCAGCAGCGGGGGGCGACCCGGAGGTTTTCGGGACTATGGCTACACCTTC. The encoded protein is CASSGGRPGGFRDYGYTF.

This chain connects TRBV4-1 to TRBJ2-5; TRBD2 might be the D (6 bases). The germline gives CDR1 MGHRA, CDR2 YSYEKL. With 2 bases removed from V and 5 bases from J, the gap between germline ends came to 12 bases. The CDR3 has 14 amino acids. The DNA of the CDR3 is TGCGCCAGCAGCCAACCGACTAGGTTGGAGACCCAGTACTTC. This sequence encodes CASSQPTRLETQYF.

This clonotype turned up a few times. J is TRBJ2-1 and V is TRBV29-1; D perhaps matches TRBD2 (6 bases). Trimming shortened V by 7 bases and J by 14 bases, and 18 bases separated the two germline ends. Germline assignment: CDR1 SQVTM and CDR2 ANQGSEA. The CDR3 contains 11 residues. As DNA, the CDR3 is TGCAGCGCCCAGGGACTCTCCCCTGAGTTCTTC. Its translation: CSAQGLSPEFF.

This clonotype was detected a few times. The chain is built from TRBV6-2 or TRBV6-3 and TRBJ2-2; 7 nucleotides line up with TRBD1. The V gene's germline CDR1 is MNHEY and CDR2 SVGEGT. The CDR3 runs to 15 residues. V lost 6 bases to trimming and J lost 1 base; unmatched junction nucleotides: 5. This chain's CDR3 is CASRKTGRNTGELFF. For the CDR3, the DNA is TGTGCCAGCAGGAAGACAGGGCGGAACACCGGGGAGCTGTTTTTT.

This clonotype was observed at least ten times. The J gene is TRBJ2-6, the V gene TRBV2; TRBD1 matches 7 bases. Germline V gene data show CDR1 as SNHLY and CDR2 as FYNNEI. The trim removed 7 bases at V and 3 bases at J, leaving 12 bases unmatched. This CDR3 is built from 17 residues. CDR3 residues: CASTPWTGTGGANVLTF. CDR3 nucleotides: TGTGCCAGCACCCCTTGGACAGGCACTGGTGGGGCCAACGTCCTGACTTTC.

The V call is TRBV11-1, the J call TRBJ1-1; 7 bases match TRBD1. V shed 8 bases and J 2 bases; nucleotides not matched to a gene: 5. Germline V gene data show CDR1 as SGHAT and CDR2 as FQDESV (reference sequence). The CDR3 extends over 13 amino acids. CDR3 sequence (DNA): TGTGCCAGCCATGACAGGGCCAACACTGAAGCTTTCTTT. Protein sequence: CASHDRANTEAFF. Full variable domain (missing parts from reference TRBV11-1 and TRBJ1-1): EAEVAQSPRYKITEKSQAVAFWCDPISGHATLYWYRQILGQGPELLVQFQDESVVDDSQLPKDRFSAERLKGVDSTLKIQPAELGDSAMYLCASHDRANTEAFFGQGTRLTVV.

Written as DNA, the CDR3 is TGTGCCAGCAGTTCCTCGACAGGGGTCTACGAGCAGTACTTC. Translated, it gives CASSSSTGVYEQYF. The chain has TRBV28 and TRBJ2-7; 8 bases are shared with TRBD1. From germline, CDR1 is MDHEN and CDR2 SYDVKM. The CDR3 loop spans 14 amino acids. With V trimmed by 4 bases and J by 3 bases, 5 bases remained unmatched.

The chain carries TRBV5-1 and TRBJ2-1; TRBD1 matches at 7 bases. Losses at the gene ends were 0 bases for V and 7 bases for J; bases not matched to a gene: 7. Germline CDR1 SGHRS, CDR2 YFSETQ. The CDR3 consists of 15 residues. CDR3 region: CASSLGRQGLNEQFF. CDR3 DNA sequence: TGCGCCAGCAGCTTGGGAAGACAGGGTTTGAATGAGCAGTTCTTC.

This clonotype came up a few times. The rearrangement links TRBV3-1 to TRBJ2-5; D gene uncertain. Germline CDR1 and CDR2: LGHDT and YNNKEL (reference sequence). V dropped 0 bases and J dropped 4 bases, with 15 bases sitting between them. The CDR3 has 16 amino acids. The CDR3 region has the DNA TGTGCCAGCAGCCAAGATCGACACCATGGGTCAGAGACCCAGTACTTC. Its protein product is CASSQDRHHGSETQYF.

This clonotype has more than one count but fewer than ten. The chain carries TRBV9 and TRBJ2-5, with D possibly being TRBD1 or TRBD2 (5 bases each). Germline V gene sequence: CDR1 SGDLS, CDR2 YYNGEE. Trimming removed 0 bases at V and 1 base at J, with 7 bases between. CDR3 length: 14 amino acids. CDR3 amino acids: CASSVVGGQETQYF. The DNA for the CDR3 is TGTGCCAGCAGCGTAGTTGGGGGCCAAGAGACCCAGTACTTC.

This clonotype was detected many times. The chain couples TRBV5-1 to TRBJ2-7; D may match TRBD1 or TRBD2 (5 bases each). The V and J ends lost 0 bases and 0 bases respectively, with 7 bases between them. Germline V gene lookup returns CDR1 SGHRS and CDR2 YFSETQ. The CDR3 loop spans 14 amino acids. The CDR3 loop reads CASSLAGLSYEQYF. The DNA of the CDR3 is TGCGCCAGCAGCTTGGCGGGGCTCTCCTACGAGCAGTACTTC. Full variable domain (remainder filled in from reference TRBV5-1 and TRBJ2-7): KAGVTQTPRYLIKTRGQQVTLSCSPISGHRSVSWYQQTPGQGLQFLFEYFSETQRNKGNFPGRFSGRQFSNSRSEMNVSTLELGDSALYLCASSLAGLSYEQYFGPGTRLTVT.

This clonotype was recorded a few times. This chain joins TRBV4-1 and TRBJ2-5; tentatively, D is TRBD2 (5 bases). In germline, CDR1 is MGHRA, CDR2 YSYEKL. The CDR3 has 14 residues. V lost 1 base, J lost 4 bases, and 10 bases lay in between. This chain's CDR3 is CASSQVSGVETQYF. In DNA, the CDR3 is TGCGCCAGCAGCCAAGTCTCCGGGGTAGAGACCCAGTACTTC.

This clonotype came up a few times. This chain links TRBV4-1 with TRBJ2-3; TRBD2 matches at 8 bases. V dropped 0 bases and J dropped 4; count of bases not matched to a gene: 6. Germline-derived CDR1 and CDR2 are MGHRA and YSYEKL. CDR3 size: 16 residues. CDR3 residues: CASSQDRGTSSDTQYF. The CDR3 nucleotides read TGCGCCAGCAGCCAAGATCGCGGGACTAGTTCAGATACGCAGTATTTT.

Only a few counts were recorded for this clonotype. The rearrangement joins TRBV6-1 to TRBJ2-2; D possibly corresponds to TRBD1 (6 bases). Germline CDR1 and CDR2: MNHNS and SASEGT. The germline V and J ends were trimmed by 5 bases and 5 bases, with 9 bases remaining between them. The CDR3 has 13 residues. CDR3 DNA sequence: TGTGCCAGCAGTCGAGGGACAACCGGGGAGCTGTTTTTT. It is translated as CASSRGTTGELFF.

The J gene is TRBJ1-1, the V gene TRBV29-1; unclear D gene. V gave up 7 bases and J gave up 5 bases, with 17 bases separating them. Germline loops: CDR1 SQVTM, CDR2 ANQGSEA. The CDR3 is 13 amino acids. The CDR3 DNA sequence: TGCAGCGCCTTCCGCGGGCCGTGGACTGAAGCTTTCTTT. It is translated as CSAFRGPWTEAFF. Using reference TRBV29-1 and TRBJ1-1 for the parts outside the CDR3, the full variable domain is SAVISQKPSRDICQRGTSLTIQCQVDSQVTMMFWYRQQPGQSLTLIATANQGSEATYESGFVIDKFPISRPNLTFSTLTVSNMSPEDSSIYLCSAFRGPWTEAFFGQGTRLTVV.

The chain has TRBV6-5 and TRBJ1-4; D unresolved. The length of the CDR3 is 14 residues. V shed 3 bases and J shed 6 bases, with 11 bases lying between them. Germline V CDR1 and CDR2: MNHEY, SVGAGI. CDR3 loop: CASSYGIGDEKLFF. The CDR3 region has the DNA TGTGCCAGCAGTTATGGGATTGGGGATGAAAAACTGTTTTTT.

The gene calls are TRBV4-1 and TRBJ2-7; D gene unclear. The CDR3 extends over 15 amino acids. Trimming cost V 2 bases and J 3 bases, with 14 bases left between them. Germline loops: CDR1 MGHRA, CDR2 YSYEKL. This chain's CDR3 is CASSQYVLLCYEQYF. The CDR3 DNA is TGCGCCAGCAGCCAATATGTCCTCCTCTGCTACGAGCAGTACTTC.

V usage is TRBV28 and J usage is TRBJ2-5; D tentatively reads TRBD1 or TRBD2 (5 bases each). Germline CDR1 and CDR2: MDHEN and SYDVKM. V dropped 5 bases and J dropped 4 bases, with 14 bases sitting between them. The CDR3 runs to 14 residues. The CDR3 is CASSLPGTAETQYF. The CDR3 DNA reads TGTGCCAGCAGTCTCCCGGGGACGGCAGAGACCCAGTACTTC.